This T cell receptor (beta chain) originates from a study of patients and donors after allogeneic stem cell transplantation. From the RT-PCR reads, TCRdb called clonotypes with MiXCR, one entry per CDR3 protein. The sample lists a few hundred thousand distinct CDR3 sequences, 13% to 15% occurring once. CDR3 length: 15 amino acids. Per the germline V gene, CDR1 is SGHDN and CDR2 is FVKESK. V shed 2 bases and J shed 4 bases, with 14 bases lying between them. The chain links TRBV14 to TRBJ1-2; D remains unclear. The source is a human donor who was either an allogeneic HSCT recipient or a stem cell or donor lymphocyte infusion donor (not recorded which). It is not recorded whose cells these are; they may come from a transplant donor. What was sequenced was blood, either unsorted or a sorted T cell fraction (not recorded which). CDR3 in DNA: TGTGCCAGCAGCCAATCGAACGGACTTATCTATGGCTACACCTTC. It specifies CASSQSNGLIYGYTF.